The next 12 T cell receptor beta chains were all read from a single sample in a study of T cell repertoires in cytomegalovirus infection (dated by TCRdb to the late 2010s). Sequencing instrument: Illumina HiSeq 1500. TCRdb's own reprocessing of the public reads used fastp at Q25 and MiXCR and kept productive beta chains. Identical CDR3 proteins give one entry, which carries the most common genes and DNA. Within this sample are about 250,000 distinct CDR3 sequences, with approximately 7% of them counted one time only. The top ten clonotypes cover around 6.5% of the sample. The sequencing input was PBMCs. These receptors came from a human donor in good health (CMV status not recorded). Some clones in this sample may be carry-over from other donors' samples.

Only a few counts were recorded for this clonotype. This rearrangement joins TRBV29-1 to TRBJ2-5; D gene unclear. The V end lost 0 bases, the J end lost 4 bases, and 3 bases lay between the germline ends. The CDR3 spans 11 residues. In germline, CDR1 is SQVTM, CDR2 ANQGSEA. The chain's CDR3 is CSVEDVETQYF. As DNA, the CDR3 is TGCAGCGTTGAAGATGTAGAGACCCAGTACTTC.

At least ten counts were recorded for this clonotype. The V call is TRBV28, the J call TRBJ1-2; perhaps TRBD1 as D (6 bases). The V gene lost 6 bases and the J gene lost 4 bases, with 18 bases spanning the gap. CDR1 is MDHEN, CDR2 SYDVKM, per germline. CDR3 length equals 15 residues. The CDR3 loop is CASSLVRADSYGYTF. CDR3 nucleotides: TGTGCCAGCAGCCTCGTACGGGCGGACAGCTATGGCTACACCTTC.

The sample holds many counts of this clonotype. The rearrangement uses TRBV7-9 and TRBJ2-7; D is unclear. Deletions cut 5 bases from V and 8 bases from J, with 13 bases between. Germline loops: CDR1 SEHNR, CDR2 FQNEAQ (reference sequence). The CDR3 runs 12 residues. The CDR3 region is CASSATPAKQYF. Here the CDR3 DNA reads TGTGCCAGCAGCGCTACCCCAGCCAAGCAGTACTTC.

The genes are TRBV7-9 and TRBJ1-5, with no clear D. Per the germline V gene, CDR1 is SEHNR and CDR2 is FQNEAQ (reference sequence). Deletions cut 2 bases from V and 1 base from J, with 9 bases between. The CDR3 is 15 residues long. CDR3 loop: CASSLSTGSNQPQHF. The CDR3 coding sequence is TGTGCCAGCAGCTTATCAACTGGGAGCAATCAGCCCCAGCATTTT.

This clonotype appeared many times. CDR3 sequence reads: CASGRVGGQGDTEAFF. The CDR3 DNA sequence: TGTGCTAGTGGACGGGTGGGCGGGCAGGGCGACACTGAAGCTTTCTTT. The chain couples TRBV12-5 to TRBJ1-1; D might be TRBD1 (5 bases). Trimming took 6 bases from V and 3 from J, leaving 20 bases between them. Germline assignment: CDR1 LGHNT and CDR2 FRNRAP. This CDR3 spans 16 amino acids. Based on the CDR3 plus reference TRBV12-5 and TRBJ1-1, the full variable domain is DARVTQTPRHKVTEMGQEVTMRCQPILGHNTVFWYRQTMMQGLELLAYFRNRAPLDDSGMPKDRFSAEMPDATLATLKIQPSEPRDSAVYFCASGRVGGQGDTEAFFGQGTRLTVV.

Many counts were recorded for this clonotype. The chain carries TRBV3-1 and TRBJ1-1, with D possibly TRBD1 on 6 matching bases. CDR1 LGHDT and CDR2 YNNKEL come from the germline V gene (reference sequence). The CDR3 has 13 amino acids. V lost 7 bases, J lost 8 bases, and 17 bases lay in between. The CDR3 region is CASIQRSGAEAFF. The CDR3 DNA follows: TGTGCCAGCATTCAGAGATCGGGGGCGGAAGCTTTCTTT.

Ten or more counts support this clonotype. This sequence joins TRBV7-2 and TRBJ1-5; unclear D gene. Trimming took off 0 bases at V and 5 bases at J, with 8 bases between the two ends. The germline V gene has CDR1 SGHTA and CDR2 FQGNSA. This CDR3 contains 14 residues. CDR3 in DNA: TGTGCCAGCAGCTTAGCGATCGGGTATCAGCCCCAGCATTTT. Encoded protein: CASSLAIGYQPQHF.

This clonotype was found many times. The V call is TRBV7-8, the J call TRBJ2-4; TRBD1 might be the D (5 bases). CDR3 size: 16 residues. The V and J ends lost 6 bases and 1 base respectively, with 16 bases between them. Germline CDR1 and CDR2: SGHVS and FQNEAQ. The CDR3 is CASSPYKGLAKNIQYF. CDR3 DNA sequence: TGTGCCAGCAGTCCATACAAGGGGCTGGCCAAAAACATTCAGTACTTC. The full variable domain, completed using reference TRBV7-8 and TRBJ2-4, is GAGVSQSPRYKVAKRGQDVALRCDPISGHVSLFWYQQALGQGPEFLTYFQNEAQLDKSGLPSDRFFAERPEGSVSTLKIQRTQQEDSAVYLCASSPYKGLAKNIQYFGAGTRLSVL.

This chain links TRBV29-1 with TRBJ1-4; possible D gene TRBD1, 6 bases. Germline V CDR1 and CDR2: SQVTM, ANQGSEA. This CDR3 is 14 amino acids long. The V end was cut by 5 bases, the J end by 7 bases, with 17 bases between. The CDR3 loop is CSVRGGREGEKLFF. CDR3 nucleotide sequence: TGCAGCGTTCGCGGGGGCAGGGAAGGTGAAAAACTGTTTTTT.

In its sample, this clonotype was seen many times. The rearrangement joins TRBV7-6 to TRBJ2-2; possibly TRBD1 for D (6 bases). Germline V gene lookup returns CDR1 SGHVS and CDR2 FNYEAQ. Trimming removed 2 bases at V and 5 bases at J, with 15 bases between. This CDR3 comprises 16 residues. CDR3 nucleotide sequence: TGTGCCAGCAGCTTAAGTTTTGGGGGCCGGACCGGGGAGCTGTTTTTT. Translated: CASSLSFGGRTGELFF.

This clonotype was counted only a few times. The chain employs TRBV7-2 and TRBJ2-1, with 10 bases aligning to TRBD1. The CDR3 length is 18 residues. Germline CDR1 reads SGHTA; CDR2 reads FQGNSA. The trim removed 4 bases at V and 0 bases at J, leaving 9 bases unmatched. The CDR3 here is CASSYLPGQGSSYNEQFF. CDR3 nucleotide sequence: TGTGCCAGCAGCTACCTGCCGGGACAGGGGAGCTCCTACAATGAGCAGTTCTTC.

In its sample, this clonotype was seen a few times. The chain couples TRBV20-1 to TRBJ2-3; TRBD2 matches at 9 bases. The germline CDR1 and CDR2 sequences are DFQATT and SNEGSKA (reference sequence). The J segment lost 6 bases and the V segment lost 8 bases, leaving 6 bases of the junction unmatched. The CDR3 sequence is 12 residues long. CDR3 nucleotides: TGCAGTCTGGCGGGGGGGAAGGATACGCAGTATTTT. Translation: CSLAGGKDTQYF.